Listed below are T cell receptor beta chains from one sample, sequenced in a study of a mutant IDH1 vaccine in newly diagnosed glioma. The assay was immunoSEQ multiplex PCR, and TCRdb's table has in-frame clones only and misses some. The sample records around 52,000 clones, about 90% being singletons. These receptors' targets are unknown. The material was PBMCs, obtained from a glioma patient whose treatment included an IDH1 peptide vaccine. The receptors shown here come from a woman aged 35 to 49 with glioma. Each CDR3 is given with its conserved first and last residue. D genes are given only for firm matches. The size of a clone is reported for some rows only, either as once, few or many, or as a class for expanded clones.

clone size: -; V gene: TRBV18; J gene: TRBJ2-7; D gene: -; CDR3 DNA: TGTGCCAGCTCACCACGCCGGGACACCACCTTCCTGGAGCAGTACTTC; CDR3 protein: CASSPRRDTTFLEQYF
clone size: -; V gene: TRBV5-8; J gene: TRBJ2-3; D gene: -; CDR3 DNA: TGTGCCAGCAGCGACCCCCGGGGGTCAGATACGCAGTATTTT; CDR3 protein: CASSDPRGSDTQYF
clone size: -; V gene: TRBV10-3; J gene: TRBJ2-3; D gene: -; CDR3 DNA: TGTGCCATCAGTAACAGGGGCACAGATACGCAGTATTTT; CDR3 protein: CAISNRGTDTQYF
clone size: -; V gene: TRBV7-2; J gene: TRBJ2-7; D gene: TRBD1; CDR3 DNA: TGTGCCAGCAGCCTGGGACAGGGTAGCTCCTACGAGCAGTACTTC; CDR3 protein: CASSLGQGSSYEQYF
clone size: -; V gene: TRBV28; J gene: TRBJ2-2; D gene: TRBD1; CDR3 DNA: TGTGCCAGCAATAAACCGGGACAGCCTACCGGGGAGCTGTTTTTT; CDR3 protein: CASNKPGQPTGELFF
clone size: -; V gene: TRBV10-3; J gene: TRBJ1-4; D gene: TRBD1; CDR3 DNA: TGTGCCATCAGTGAAGGGACAGGGCGCTTCGATGAAAAACTGTTTTTT; CDR3 protein: CAISEGTGRFDEKLFF
clone size: -; V gene: TRBV7-2; J gene: TRBJ1-2; D gene: TRBD1; CDR3 DNA: TGTGCCAGCAGCTCAAGGACAGGGAACTATGGCTACACCTTC; CDR3 protein: CASSSRTGNYGYTF
clone size: -; V gene: TRBV4-1; J gene: TRBJ1-2; D gene: -; CDR3 DNA: TGCGCCAGCAGCCAAGATGGGGCCGGATACTATGGCTACACCTTC; CDR3 protein: CASSQDGAGYYGYTF
clone size: -; V gene: TRBV5-1; J gene: TRBJ1-5; D gene: -; CDR3 DNA: TGCGCCAGCAGCTTGGCCGACCCCAGGGATCAGCCCCAGCATTTT; CDR3 protein: CASSLADPRDQPQHF
clone size: -; V gene: TRBV7-2; J gene: TRBJ1-3; D gene: TRBD1; CDR3 DNA: TGTGCCAGCAGCTTACAGGGGGCGTTGGGAAACACCATATATTTT; CDR3 protein: CASSLQGALGNTIYF
clone size: once; V gene: TRBV23-1; J gene: TRBJ1-1; D gene: -; CDR3 DNA: TGCGCCAGCAGTCAATCGCGGGGCCCCATGAACACTGAAGCTTTCTTT; CDR3 protein: CASSQSRGPMNTEAFF
clone size: -; V gene: TRBV4-3; J gene: TRBJ2-4; D gene: TRBD2; CDR3 DNA: TGCGCCAGCAGCCAAGATTGGGAGGGACTAGCCTTGTACTTC; CDR3 protein: CASSQDWEGLALYF
clone size: -; V gene: TRBV27; J gene: TRBJ2-2; D gene: -; CDR3 DNA: TGTGCCAGCAGGTTGATGGCGAACACCGGGGAGCTGTTTTTT; CDR3 protein: CASRLMANTGELFF
clone size: -; V gene: TRBV10-3; J gene: TRBJ1-6; D gene: -; CDR3 DNA: TGTGCCATCCGAATAGGGGATACGAATAATTCACCCCTCCACTTT; CDR3 protein: CAIRIGDTNNSPLHF
clone size: -; V gene: TRBV2; J gene: TRBJ1-6; D gene: -; CDR3 DNA: TGTGCCAGCTTTAGGGACCGCTCCTATAATTCACCCCTCCACTTT; CDR3 protein: CASFRDRSYNSPLHF
clone size: -; V gene: TRBV4-1; J gene: TRBJ2-1; D gene: TRBD2; CDR3 DNA: TGCGCCAGCAGCACACATAGCGGGAGGGCCGGGAATGAGCAGTTCTTC; CDR3 protein: CASSTHSGRAGNEQFF
clone size: -; V gene: TRBV7-2; J gene: TRBJ2-7; D gene: -; CDR3 DNA: TGTGCCAGCAGCTCCCCTTACGGCACTCGACAGTACTCCTACGAGCAGTACTTC; CDR3 protein: CASSSPYGTRQYSYEQYF
clone size: -; V gene: TRBV9; J gene: TRBJ2-3; D gene: -; CDR3 DNA: TGTGCCAGCAGCCCGAGGACTAGCACAGATACGCAGTATTTT; CDR3 protein: CASSPRTSTDTQYF
clone size: -; V gene: TRBV15; J gene: TRBJ2-7; D gene: TRBD1; CDR3 DNA: TGTGCCACCAGCAGAGACGGGACAGGGGGTCGTTGGGAGCAGTACTTC; CDR3 protein: CATSRDGTGGRWEQYF
clone size: -; V gene: TRBV2; J gene: TRBJ1-3; D gene: -; CDR3 DNA: TGTGCCAGCAGTGTATCAAGGGGTGCCGGAAACACCATATATTTT; CDR3 protein: CASSVSRGAGNTIYF
clone size: -; V gene: TRBV2; J gene: TRBJ2-7; D gene: -; CDR3 DNA: TGTGCCACCAGACTCGACAGGATGCACTACGAGCAGTACTTC; CDR3 protein: CATRLDRMHYEQYF
clone size: -; V gene: TRBV29-1; J gene: TRBJ2-2; D gene: TRBD1; CDR3 DNA: TGCAGCGCTAAGACAGGGGCGAACACCGGGGAGCTGTTTTTT; CDR3 protein: CSAKTGANTGELFF
clone size: -; V gene: TRBV5-5; J gene: TRBJ1-5; D gene: TRBD1; CDR3 DNA: TGTGCCAGCAGCTTGGGGACAGGCCTATTCAATCAGCCCCAGCATTTT; CDR3 protein: CASSLGTGLFNQPQHF
clone size: -; V gene: TRBV5-4; J gene: TRBJ2-2; D gene: -; CDR3 DNA: TGTGCCAGCAGCTTGGCCCCGACGGTGAACACCGGGGAGCTGTTTTTT; CDR3 protein: CASSLAPTVNTGELFF
clone size: -; V gene: TRBV19; J gene: TRBJ2-5; D gene: TRBD1; CDR3 DNA: TGTGCCAGTAGTCCCTCGAGAGGGGGCGGGCAGACCCAGTACTTC; CDR3 protein: CASSPSRGGGQTQYF
clone size: -; V gene: TRBV7-2; J gene: TRBJ2-7; D gene: TRBD2; CDR3 DNA: TGTGCCAGCAGCTTGCAGGGACTAGCGGGGGGGTATTGGCACGAGCAGTACTTC; CDR3 protein: CASSLQGLAGGYWHEQYF
clone size: few; V gene: TRBV5-1; J gene: TRBJ2-2; D gene: TRBD2; CDR3 DNA: TGCGCCAGCAGCGTGTATAGCGGGGGGATCACCGGGGAGCTGTTTTTT; CDR3 protein: CASSVYSGGITGELFF
clone size: once; V gene: TRBV29-1; J gene: TRBJ2-7; D gene: -; CDR3 DNA: TGCAGCGTTATAAGGGGCTCCTACGAGCAGTACTTC; CDR3 protein: CSVIRGSYEQYF
clone size: -; V gene: TRBV6-6; J gene: TRBJ1-2; D gene: TRBD1; CDR3 DNA: TGTGCCAGCAGGTCCACAACTCGACAGGGCGGCTATGGCTACACCTTC; CDR3 protein: CASRSTTRQGGYGYTF
clone size: -; V gene: TRBV7-8; J gene: TRBJ2-7; D gene: -; CDR3 DNA: TGTGCCAGCAGCTTAGCCGGGACTGCGATAACCTACGAGCAGTACTTC; CDR3 protein: CASSLAGTAITYEQYF
clone size: -; V gene: TRBV7-6; J gene: TRBJ1-6; D gene: -; CDR3 DNA: TGTGCCAGCAGCTTTAGTCAGGGAGACAATTCACCCCTCCACTTT; CDR3 protein: CASSFSQGDNSPLHF
clone size: -; V gene: TRBV7-2; J gene: TRBJ2-2; D gene: TRBD2; CDR3 DNA: TGTGCCAGCAGCTTAGGTCTAGCGGGGGGGCAAGGCGGGGAGCTGTTTTTT; CDR3 protein: CASSLGLAGGQGGELFF
clone size: -; V gene: TRBV5-6; J gene: TRBJ2-3; D gene: TRBD2; CDR3 DNA: TGTGCCAGCAGCATGGGACTACTGGAGGAGTATTTT; CDR3 protein: CASSMGLLEEYF
clone size: -; V gene: TRBV6-1; J gene: TRBJ1-5; D gene: -; CDR3 DNA: TGTGCCAGCAGTGCAGGGTGGGGGGGGCCCCAGCATTTT; CDR3 protein: CASSAGWGGPQHF
clone size: -; V gene: TRBV6-6; J gene: TRBJ2-3; D gene: TRBD2; CDR3 DNA: TGTGCCAGCAGTTACCCTAGCGGGGGGCGGGAAAGGACGCAGTATTTT; CDR3 protein: CASSYPSGGRERTQYF
clone size: -; V gene: TRBV9; J gene: TRBJ2-2; D gene: TRBD2; CDR3 DNA: TGTGCCAGCAGCGTAGGGGCTAGCGGGGGAAACACCGGGGAGCTGTTTTTT; CDR3 protein: CASSVGASGGNTGELFF
clone size: -; V gene: TRBV6-6; J gene: TRBJ1-5; D gene: TRBD1; CDR3 DNA: TGTGCCAGCGCGCTACAGGGGGCAGTTCAGCCCCAGCATTTT; CDR3 protein: CASALQGAVQPQHF
clone size: -; V gene: TRBV4-3; J gene: TRBJ1-2; D gene: -; CDR3 DNA: TGCGCCAGCAGCCAAGAGTCCGGACAGAGCTATGGCTACACCTTC; CDR3 protein: CASSQESGQSYGYTF
clone size: -; V gene: TRBV28; J gene: TRBJ1-5; D gene: -; CDR3 DNA: TGTGCCAGCAGAACAGAATATAGCAATCAGCCCCAGCATTTT; CDR3 protein: CASRTEYSNQPQHF
clone size: -; V gene: TRBV19; J gene: TRBJ1-5; D gene: -; CDR3 DNA: TGTGCCAGCACCCCCCCAGGGGCAATCAATCAGCCCCAGCATTTT; CDR3 protein: CASTPPGAINQPQHF
clone size: -; V gene: TRBV9; J gene: TRBJ2-3; D gene: TRBD2; CDR3 DNA: TGTGCCAGCAGCCAGCCCGGACTAGCTACAGATACGCAGTATTTT; CDR3 protein: CASSQPGLATDTQYF
clone size: -; V gene: TRBV27; J gene: TRBJ1-1; D gene: -; CDR3 DNA: TGTGCCAGCAGTTTAGGGGTTTCAGGAGCTGAAGCTTTCTTT; CDR3 protein: CASSLGVSGAEAFF
clone size: -; V gene: TRBV11-1; J gene: TRBJ1-3; D gene: -; CDR3 DNA: TGTGCCAGCAGCTTAACTGACTCTGGAAACACCATATATTTT; CDR3 protein: CASSLTDSGNTIYF
clone size: -; V gene: TRBV18; J gene: TRBJ1-5; D gene: -; CDR3 DNA: TGTGCCAGCTCACTCCAGACAGGCGGTAGCAATCAGCCCCAGCATTTT; CDR3 protein: CASSLQTGGSNQPQHF
clone size: -; V gene: TRBV6-1; J gene: TRBJ2-7; D gene: -; CDR3 DNA: TGTGCCAGCAGTGGGGCCCCGGGGAACGAGCAGTACTTC; CDR3 protein: CASSGAPGNEQYF